Listed below are T cell receptor beta chains from one sample, sequenced in a study of shared clonotypes between healthy human individuals. The data were produced by immunoSEQ multiplex PCR, yet TCRdb's version contains in-frame clones alone and is incomplete. The data show roughly 300,000 clones, roughly 80% seen once. The sequenced sample consisted of memory CD4+ T cells sorted from blood. Source of these receptors: a young man in good health. CDR3s include the opening cysteine and the closing phenylalanine or tryptophan. Fields, in order: V gene, D gene, clone size, J gene, CDR3 DNA, CDR3 protein. A D gene is named only where the DNA matches it firmly. Size is stated for part of the rows, as once, few or many counts, or as a class when the clone is expanded.

v_call: TRBV19; d_call: NA; clone_size: few; j_call: TRBJ1-4; cdr3_nt: TGTGCCAGCCCAGCGCGTGGGGAAAAACTGTTTTTT; cdr3_aa: CASPARGEKLFF
v_call: TRBV28; d_call: TRBD2; clone_size: NA; j_call: TRBJ2-7; cdr3_nt: TGTGCCAGCAGTTTAAGCGGGAGAGGCTCGTACGAGCAGTACTTC; cdr3_aa: CASSLSGRGSYEQYF
v_call: TRBV19; d_call: NA; clone_size: NA; j_call: TRBJ2-5; cdr3_nt: TGTGCCAGTAGTATCTGGGGGCCCCAAGAGACCCAGTACTTC; cdr3_aa: CASSIWGPQETQYF
v_call: TRBV10-3; d_call: TRBD2; clone_size: NA; j_call: TRBJ2-2; cdr3_nt: TGTGCCATCAGTGAGTCAGGGACTAGCGTCGGGGAGCTGTTTTTT; cdr3_aa: CAISESGTSVGELFF
v_call: TRBV5-5; d_call: NA; clone_size: NA; j_call: TRBJ2-5; cdr3_nt: TGTGCCAGCAGCCTGAGTCCCCTACGAGGGGGGGAAGAGACCCAGTACTTC; cdr3_aa: CASSLSPLRGGEETQYF
v_call: TRBV5-4; d_call: NA; clone_size: few; j_call: TRBJ2-6; cdr3_nt: TGTGCCAGCCCCCAAGGCTGGGACACGATAAAGGCCAACGTCCTGACTTTC; cdr3_aa: CASPQGWDTIKANVLTF
v_call: TRBV25-1; d_call: TRBD2; clone_size: NA; j_call: TRBJ2-3; cdr3_nt: TGTGCCAGCAGTGATTTTTTAGCGGGAGACACAGATACGCAGTATTTT; cdr3_aa: CASSDFLAGDTDTQYF
v_call: TRBV7-9; d_call: NA; clone_size: NA; j_call: TRBJ2-5; cdr3_nt: TGTGCCAGCAGCTTTTCGGCAGGGAAAGAGACCCAGTACTTC; cdr3_aa: CASSFSAGKETQYF
v_call: TRBV6-5; d_call: NA; clone_size: NA; j_call: TRBJ2-5; cdr3_nt: TGTGCCAGCACCCACCTAGAGACCCAGTACTTC; cdr3_aa: CASTHLETQYF
v_call: TRBV11-3; d_call: NA; clone_size: NA; j_call: TRBJ2-2; cdr3_nt: TGTGCCAGCAGCTTACTTAGGGCTACCGGGGAGCTGTTTTTT; cdr3_aa: CASSLLRATGELFF
v_call: TRBV6-6; d_call: TRBD1; clone_size: NA; j_call: TRBJ2-7; cdr3_nt: TGTGCCACCGAGGACAGGAACTCCTACGAGCAGTACTTC; cdr3_aa: CATEDRNSYEQYF
v_call: TRBV5-5; d_call: NA; clone_size: NA; j_call: TRBJ2-7; cdr3_nt: TGTGCCAGCAGCTTTTCTGGGACCAGAGCCTACGAGCAGTACTTC; cdr3_aa: CASSFSGTRAYEQYF
v_call: TRBV5-1; d_call: NA; clone_size: NA; j_call: TRBJ1-1; cdr3_nt: TGCGCCAGCAGCCCCCTTATGGCGGGGGACACTGAAGCTTTCTTT; cdr3_aa: CASSPLMAGDTEAFF
v_call: TRBV7-7; d_call: NA; clone_size: NA; j_call: TRBJ2-7; cdr3_nt: TGTGCTAGCAGCTACCCAGTAGGGACGGATCACTACGAGCAGTACTTC; cdr3_aa: CASSYPVGTDHYEQYF
v_call: TRBV28; d_call: TRBD2; clone_size: NA; j_call: TRBJ2-3; cdr3_nt: TGTGCCAGCGGGGGGGGATCTACAGATACGCAGTATTTT; cdr3_aa: CASGGGSTDTQYF
v_call: TRBV6-1; d_call: TRBD1; clone_size: once; j_call: TRBJ2-3; cdr3_nt: TGTGCCAGCAGAGAAACAGGGGGCTGGGCAGATACGCAGTATTTT; cdr3_aa: CASRETGGWADTQYF
v_call: TRBV28; d_call: NA; clone_size: NA; j_call: TRBJ2-7; cdr3_nt: TGTGCCAGCACTCCCCCAGGGCGGAGCTCCTACGAGCAGTACTTC; cdr3_aa: CASTPPGRSSYEQYF
v_call: TRBV7-8; d_call: NA; clone_size: NA; j_call: TRBJ2-2; cdr3_nt: TGTGCCAGCAGCTTAGGGCCACAGGGTGCGGGAGTTGGGACCGGGGAGCTGTTTTTT; cdr3_aa: CASSLGPQGAGVGTGELFF
v_call: TRBV7-2; d_call: NA; clone_size: few; j_call: TRBJ2-3; cdr3_nt: TGTGCCAGCAGCTTAGGGAGATACGGTCTCCGAACCACAGATACGCAGTATTTT; cdr3_aa: CASSLGRYGLRTTDTQYF
v_call: TRBV9; d_call: TRBD2; clone_size: NA; j_call: TRBJ2-3; cdr3_nt: TGTGCCAGCAGCGTAGGTCCAGGGACTAGCGGGAGGGGAGATACGCAGTATTTT; cdr3_aa: CASSVGPGTSGRGDTQYF
v_call: TRBV2; d_call: NA; clone_size: NA; j_call: TRBJ2-1; cdr3_nt: TGTGCCAGCAGGGGGACTGGTTCCTACAATGAACAGTTCTTC; cdr3_aa: CASRGTGSYNEQFF
v_call: TRBV10-2; d_call: TRBD2; clone_size: NA; j_call: TRBJ2-7; cdr3_nt: TGCGCCAGCAAGGAGACGGGAGGGAGCTCCTACGAGCAGTACTTC; cdr3_aa: CASKETGGSSYEQYF
v_call: TRBV29-1; d_call: TRBD1; clone_size: NA; j_call: TRBJ2-1; cdr3_nt: TGCAGCGTCGCCGGGACAGGGGTTGATATGGTGCAGTTCTTC; cdr3_aa: CSVAGTGVDMVQFF
v_call: TRBV28; d_call: NA; clone_size: few; j_call: TRBJ2-5; cdr3_nt: TGTGCCAGCAGTTTCGAAGTCACCGGGAAGACCCAGTACTTC; cdr3_aa: CASSFEVTGKTQYF
v_call: TRBV4-3; d_call: TRBD2; clone_size: few; j_call: TRBJ2-1; cdr3_nt: TGCGCCAGCAGCCAGGATCTAGCGGAGCCCTACAATGAGCAGTTCTTC; cdr3_aa: CASSQDLAEPYNEQFF
v_call: TRBV2; d_call: NA; clone_size: NA; j_call: TRBJ2-2; cdr3_nt: TGTGCCACTCAGGGGGGCCAAAGGGGAACCGGGGAGCTGTTTTTT; cdr3_aa: CATQGGQRGTGELFF
v_call: TRBV2; d_call: NA; clone_size: NA; j_call: TRBJ2-5; cdr3_nt: TGTGCCAGCCCCCAGCAGATCGAAGAGACCCAGTACTTC; cdr3_aa: CASPQQIEETQYF
v_call: TRBV19; d_call: NA; clone_size: NA; j_call: TRBJ2-5; cdr3_nt: TGTGCCAGTAGTATGGCAGGGCGGGAGACCCAGTACTTC; cdr3_aa: CASSMAGRETQYF
v_call: TRBV2; d_call: NA; clone_size: NA; j_call: TRBJ1-4; cdr3_nt: TGTGCCAGCAGTCCAATTCGACAGTCAACTAATGAAAAACTGTTTTTT; cdr3_aa: CASSPIRQSTNEKLFF
v_call: TRBV4-1; d_call: NA; clone_size: NA; j_call: TRBJ2-6; cdr3_nt: TGCGCCAGCAGCCAAGGGGGAGCCGGGGCCAACGTCCTGACTTTC; cdr3_aa: CASSQGGAGANVLTF
v_call: TRBV12-5; d_call: TRBD1; clone_size: NA; j_call: TRBJ2-1; cdr3_nt: TGTGCTAGTGGTCCGGGACAGGGAAGGGGCAATGAGCAGTTCTTC; cdr3_aa: CASGPGQGRGNEQFF
v_call: TRBV18; d_call: TRBD1; clone_size: few; j_call: TRBJ2-6; cdr3_nt: TGTGCCAGCTCACCACCCCTCGGACAGGGAGCTAACTCTGGGGCCAACGTCCTGACTTTC; cdr3_aa: CASSPPLGQGANSGANVLTF
v_call: TRBV5-1; d_call: TRBD1; clone_size: NA; j_call: TRBJ1-1; cdr3_nt: TGCGCCAGCAGCCCGCCCAGACAGGGAGGGACTGAAGCTTTCTTT; cdr3_aa: CASSPPRQGGTEAFF
v_call: TRBV5-1; d_call: NA; clone_size: NA; j_call: TRBJ1-1; cdr3_nt: TGCGCCAGCAGCCCCACAGGGTTTCTTTTGGGACAGAACACTGAAGCTTTCTTT; cdr3_aa: CASSPTGFLLGQNTEAFF
v_call: TRBV5-6; d_call: NA; clone_size: NA; j_call: TRBJ2-1; cdr3_nt: TGTGCCAGCAGCTCCCTAGAAAGGACTGGAAACAATGAGCAGTTCTTC; cdr3_aa: CASSSLERTGNNEQFF
v_call: TRBV9; d_call: TRBD2; clone_size: few; j_call: TRBJ2-5; cdr3_nt: TGTGCCAGCAGCGGTAGACTAGCGGGAGCAGAGACCCAGTACTTC; cdr3_aa: CASSGRLAGAETQYF
v_call: TRBV30; d_call: TRBD1; clone_size: NA; j_call: TRBJ2-1; cdr3_nt: TGTGCCTGGAGAACCGGGACAGGGGGCTTCAATGAGCAGTTCTTC; cdr3_aa: CAWRTGTGGFNEQFF